What follows is one TCR beta chain and its context. Its cognate antigen is unknown. V was clipped by 6 bases and J by 4 bases, with 13 bases between them. CDR1 is MNHEY, CDR2 SVGAGI, per germline. The CDR3 consists of 14 residues. This sample was taken from a study of Ad26.COV2.S vaccination and SARS-CoV-2 variants. Turning to the study itself: Once, or twice with 56 days between doses, Ad26.COV2.S was given intramuscularly. Broader study findings: Those who received vaccine or placebo ended up with similar non-spike TCR breadth. After vaccination, substantial breadth of spike-specific CD8+ and CD4+ responses was reported.

Treatment described: around 19 received Ad26.COV2.S at low or high dose, single or two shots; about 5 received placebo; per-sample allocation not given. At day 63 after the first vaccine or placebo injection, samples were drawn. Adults aged 18-55 years in Boston included the donor. Profiled with immunoSEQ multiplex PCR; TCRdb holds only in-frame clones, not every one. The sample contains about 440,000 clones, roughly 91% of which appear only once. This receptor was identified in a person aged 18-60 years who received the Ad26.COV2.S COVID-19 vaccine or a placebo. The J gene is TRBJ1-5, the V gene TRBV6-5; D gene unclear. The sample consisted of peripheral blood, taken in a trial of Ad26.COV2.S vaccine versus placebo. CDR3 region: CASRGTLRNQPQHF. In DNA form, the CDR3 reads TGTGCCAGCAGGGGTACCCTTAGGAATCAGCCCCAGCATTTT.